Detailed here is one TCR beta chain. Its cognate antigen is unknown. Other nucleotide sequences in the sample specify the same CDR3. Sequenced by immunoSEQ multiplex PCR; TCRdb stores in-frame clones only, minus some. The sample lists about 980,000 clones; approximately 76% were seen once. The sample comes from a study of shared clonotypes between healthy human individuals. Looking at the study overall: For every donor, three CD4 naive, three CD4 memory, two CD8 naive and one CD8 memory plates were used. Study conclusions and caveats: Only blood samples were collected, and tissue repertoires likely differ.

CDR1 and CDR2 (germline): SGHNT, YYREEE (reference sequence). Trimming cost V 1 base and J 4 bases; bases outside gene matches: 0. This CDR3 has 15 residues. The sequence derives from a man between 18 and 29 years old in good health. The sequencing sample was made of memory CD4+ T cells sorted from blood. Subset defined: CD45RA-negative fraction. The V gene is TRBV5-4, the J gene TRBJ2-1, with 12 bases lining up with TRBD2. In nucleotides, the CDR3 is TGTGCCAGCAGCTTGACTAGCGGGGGGTACAATGAGCAGTTCTTC. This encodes CASSLTSGGYNEQFF.